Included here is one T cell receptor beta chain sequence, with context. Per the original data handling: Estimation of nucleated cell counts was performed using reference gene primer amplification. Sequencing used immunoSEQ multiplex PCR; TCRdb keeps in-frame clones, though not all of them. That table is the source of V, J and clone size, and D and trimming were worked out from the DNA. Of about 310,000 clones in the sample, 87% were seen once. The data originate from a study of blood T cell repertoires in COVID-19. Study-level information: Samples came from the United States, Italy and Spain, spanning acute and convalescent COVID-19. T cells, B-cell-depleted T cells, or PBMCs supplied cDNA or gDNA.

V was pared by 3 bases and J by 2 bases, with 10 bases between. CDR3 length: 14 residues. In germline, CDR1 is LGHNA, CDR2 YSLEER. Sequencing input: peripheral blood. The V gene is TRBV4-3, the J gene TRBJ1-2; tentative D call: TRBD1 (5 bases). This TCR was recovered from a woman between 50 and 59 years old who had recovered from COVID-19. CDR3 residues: CASSQPGLNYGYTF. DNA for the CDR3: TGCGCCAGCAGCCAGCCGGGACTGAACTATGGCTACACCTTC.